This T cell receptor beta chain was captured by sequencing in a study of cytomegalovirus exposure and HLA in healthy donors. Germline V CDR1 and CDR2: LGHNA, YNFKEQ. CDR3 size: 15 residues. With V trimmed by 4 bases and J by 7 bases, 4 bases remained unmatched. The PCR employed 60 Vbeta primers together with 13 Jbeta primers. Clones were read by immunoSEQ multiplex PCR, and TCRdb kept only the in-frame ones, dropping some. The data contain 90,000 or so clones, about 76% of them singletons. As to this clone: Its antigen is currently unknown.

Study conclusions and caveats: An analysis done earlier found most TCR beta V segments productive about 87% or about 30% of the time. In a later analysis, across HLA loci, associated TCR counts were highest for DRB1, lowest for HLA-C.

The clonotype was recovered from a man aged 25-45 years in good health and CMV-seropositive. The chain is built from TRBV4-2 and TRBJ1-4; 12 bases are a match to TRBD1. The specimen was PBMCs. The CDR3 region has the DNA TGTGCCAGCAGCCCCGGGACAGGGGGCGGTGAAAAACTGTTTTTT. It specifies CASSPGTGGGEKLFF.